The 26 T cell receptor beta chains reported below all come from one sample, sequenced in a study of blood T cell repertoires in COVID-19. Assay: immunoSEQ multiplex PCR; the TCRdb copy retains only in-frame clones and omits some. The data show fewer than 65,000 clones, roughly 90% seen once. Input material: peripheral blood. All receptors derive from a man aged 50 or older with acute or convalescent COVID-19.

This clone showed up just once. V and J are TRBV3-1 (or the pseudogene TRBV3-2) and TRBJ2-3; 7 nucleotides match TRBD2. Germline trimming cut 0 bases from V and 1 base from J; bases unmatched to any gene: 4. The length of the CDR3 is 16 residues. CDR1 is LGHDT and CDR2 is YNNKEL in the germline V gene (reference sequence). The CDR3 protein is CASSQERLAGTDTQYF. The CDR3 bases are TGTGCCAGCAGCCAAGAAAGGCTAGCGGGCACAGATACGCAGTATTTT.

This clone has only one observation. CDR3: CAISARQENTEAFF. The CDR3 DNA follows: TGTGCCATCAGTGCCCGACAAGAGAACACTGAAGCTTTCTTT. V gene TRBV10-3 combines with J gene TRBJ1-1; D remains unclear. The CDR3 spans 14 residues. Germline lookup yields CDR1 ENHRY and CDR2 SYGVKD. Trimming left V 4 bases short and J 1 base short, with 10 bases between.

J is TRBJ1-1 and V is TRBV6-5; 9 bases line up with TRBD1. Trimming cost V 2 bases and J 2 bases; bases outside gene matches: 3. In germline, CDR1 is MNHEY, CDR2 SVGAGI. The CDR3 is made up of 15 amino acids. CDR3 loop: CASSYGTGTNTEAFF. The CDR3 coding sequence is TGTGCCAGCAGTTACGGGACAGGGACTAACACTGAAGCTTTCTTT.

The V gene is TRBV3-1 (or the pseudogene TRBV3-2), the J gene TRBJ1-6; D uncertain. The CDR3 contains 15 residues. The germline CDR1 and CDR2 sequences are LGHDT and YNNKEL (reference sequence). V dropped 5 bases and J dropped 1 base, with 9 bases sitting between them. The CDR3 region has the DNA TGTGCCAGCAGCGAACTTAGATCCTATAATTCACCCCTCCACTTT. Protein sequence: CASSELRSYNSPLHF.

The chain carries TRBV12-3 or TRBV12-4 and TRBJ2-5, with D unclear. The CDR3 covers 11 residues. Trimming pared 6 bases from V and 9 bases from J, leaving 11 bases between. CDR3 region: CASSSRAPQYF. The CDR3 coding sequence is TGTGCCAGCAGCTCTAGAGCCCCCCAGTACTTC.

The rearrangement links TRBV7-2 to TRBJ2-7, with 11 nucleotides matching TRBD2. CDR3 length equals 18 residues. CDR1 is SGHTA and CDR2 is FQGNSA in the germline V gene. V was clipped by 1 base and J by 2 bases; unmatched bases: 10. The chain's CDR3 is CASSLDTLTSGNTYEQYF. The CDR3 DNA sequence: TGTGCCAGCAGCTTAGATACGTTGACTAGCGGGAACACCTACGAGCAGTACTTC.

V usage is TRBV12-5 and J usage is TRBJ2-5, with 11 bases lining up with TRBD1. Germline trimming cut 6 bases from V and 5 bases from J; bases unmatched to any gene: 11. CDR3 length: 16 amino acids. Germline CDR1 reads LGHNT; CDR2 reads FRNRAP. The CDR3 DNA follows: TGTGCTAGTGGCCCGTTAAGGACAGGGGGCGGTGAGACCCAGTACTTC. Its protein product is CASGPLRTGGGETQYF.

The V call is TRBV19, the J call TRBJ1-6; D gene unclear. This CDR3 comprises 15 residues. V was trimmed by 3 bases and J by 7 bases, leaving 13 bases between them. The V gene's germline CDR1 is LNHDA and CDR2 SQIVND (reference sequence). Here the CDR3 reads CASSIAGMSNSPLHF. The CDR3 DNA is TGTGCCAGTAGTATTGCCGGGATGTCCAATTCACCCCTCCACTTT.

V and J are TRBV20-1 and TRBJ2-7; the D gene is possibly TRBD1 (6 bases). The CDR3 runs to 11 residues. Looked up from germline, CDR1 is DFQATT and CDR2 is SNEGSKA (reference sequence). The V gene lost 5 bases and the J gene lost 3 bases, with 8 bases spanning the gap. The CDR3 spells CSAHRDYEQYF. CDR3 DNA: TGCAGTGCTCACAGGGACTACGAGCAGTACTTC.

The sample holds one count of this clone. This chain uses TRBV7-3 with TRBJ2-5, with 14 bases fitting TRBD2. Germline V lookup: CDR1 SGHTA, CDR2 FQGTGA. J gave up 5 bases and V 2 bases, and 7 bases lay outside the gene matches. The CDR3 extends over 17 amino acids. The CDR3 here is CASSLGTSGGQGETQYF. For the CDR3, the DNA is TGTGCCAGCAGCTTAGGGACTAGCGGGGGACAGGGGGAGACCCAGTACTTC.

The chain recombines TRBV7-2 with TRBJ1-1, with 8 bases matching TRBD1. Germline CDR1 reads SGHTA; CDR2 reads FQGNSA. The CDR3 consists of 14 residues. V was pared by 5 bases and J by 1 base, with 3 bases of the junction left unmatched. The CDR3 DNA reads as TGTGCCAGCAGCCTAGGACAGGGGAACACTGAAGCTTTCTTT. It yields the protein CASSLGQGNTEAFF.

In this sample, this clone turned up a few times. The gene calls are TRBV5-6 and TRBJ1-4; D gene unclear. Looked up from germline, CDR1 is SGHDT and CDR2 is YYEEEE. V lost 1 base, J lost 13 bases, and 14 bases lay in between. The CDR3 sequence is 13 residues long. The CDR3 bases are TGTGCCAGCAGCTTGCCAGGCCAGGTCGGACTGTTTTTT. Its protein is CASSLPGQVGLFF.

The chain combines TRBV30 with TRBJ1-2; the D gene is possibly TRBD1 (6 bases). The CDR3 contains 12 residues. V lost 4 bases, J lost 7 bases, and 13 bases lay in between. CDR1 is GTSNPN and CDR2 is SVGIG in the germline V gene (reference sequence). For the CDR3, the DNA is TGTGCCTGGAAACTGCCAGGGGCTGGCTACACCTTC. As protein: CAWKLPGAGYTF.

This clone turned up a few times. The chain joins TRBV14 to TRBJ1-6; D remains unclear. This CDR3 has 14 amino acids. Germline V gene sequence: CDR1 SGHDN, CDR2 FVKESK. The V end was cut by 1 base, the J end by 6 bases, with 7 bases between. The CDR3 protein is CASSQGAINSPLHF. In DNA form, the CDR3 reads TGTGCCAGCAGCCAAGGGGCTATTAATTCACCCCTCCACTTT.

As DNA, the CDR3 is TGTGCCAGCAGTTACTCGAGCGGGTTAGATACGCAGTATTTT. It encodes CASSYSSGLDTQYF. The chain joins TRBV6-5 to TRBJ2-3, with D maybe TRBD2 (6 bases). The V gene lost 0 bases and the J gene lost 5 bases, with 9 bases spanning the gap. Germline V gives CDR1 MNHEY, CDR2 SVGAGI. The CDR3 sequence is 14 residues long.

The rearrangement joins TRBV5-1 to TRBJ1-5, with 7 positions matching TRBD1. CDR1 is SGHRS and CDR2 is YFSETQ in the germline V gene. Trimming cost V 2 bases and J 10 bases; bases outside gene matches: 6. The CDR3 runs to 13 residues. CDR3 DNA sequence: TGCGCCAGCAGCTTAACCTCAGGGGGTCCCCAGCATTTT. Its translation: CASSLTSGGPQHF.

The rearrangement joins TRBV6-1 to TRBJ1-2, with a weak D call TRBD1 (5 bases). The CDR3 is 15 residues long. V was cut by 2 bases and J by 6 bases, with 16 bases left in between. Germline V gene data show CDR1 as MNHNS and CDR2 as SASEGT. CDR3 bases: TGTGCCAGCAGTGAATTCGACAGAAATCGAAATGGCTACACCTTC. This gives the protein CASSEFDRNRNGYTF.

V usage is TRBV5-1 and J usage is TRBJ1-3, with D unclear. V lost 0 bases to trimming and J lost 0 bases, with 7 bases between them. This CDR3 is built from 15 residues. Germline-derived CDR1 and CDR2 are SGHRS and YFSETQ. CDR3 nucleotide sequence: TGCGCCAGCAGCTTGGCCGAGAGCTCTGGAAACACCATATATTTT. Encoded protein: CASSLAESSGNTIYF. The full variable domain, in which reference TRBV5-1 and TRBJ1-3 provide the parts outside the CDR3, is KAGVTQTPRYLIKTRGQQVTLSCSPISGHRSVSWYQQTPGQGLQFLFEYFSETQRNKGNFPGRFSGRQFSNSRSEMNVSTLELGDSALYLCASSLAESSGNTIYFGEGSWLTVV.

In this sample, this clone turned up once. This chain uses TRBV11-2 with TRBJ2-1; D perhaps matches TRBD2 (5 bases). The CDR3 length is 15 residues. Germline V gene lookup returns CDR1 SGHAT and CDR2 FQNNGV. The V and J ends lost 2 bases and 0 bases respectively, with 8 bases between them. CDR3 sequence (DNA): TGTGCCAGCAGCTTATCGGGGAACTCCTACAATGAGCAGTTCTTC. The encoded protein is CASSLSGNSYNEQFF.

The CDR3 DNA reads as TGTGCCAGCAGTGAAAGGGGCTTTAATTCACCCCTCCACTTT. Residues: CASSERGFNSPLHF. The chain combines TRBV6-1 with TRBJ1-6; perhaps TRBD1 as D (5 bases). V lost 2 bases, J lost 6 bases, and 8 bases lay in between. Per the germline V gene, CDR1 is MNHNS and CDR2 is SASEGT. This CDR3 region has 14 residues.

The chain joins TRBV12-3 or TRBV12-4 to TRBJ1-2, with TRBD1 identical over 9 bases. Losses at the gene ends were 5 bases for V and 6 bases for J; bases not matched to a gene: 4. The CDR3 is 13 amino acids. The DNA of the CDR3 is TGTGCCAGCAGTGGGACAGGGCCAAATGGCTACACCTTC. This gives the protein CASSGTGPNGYTF.

V gene TRBV28 combines with J gene TRBJ2-2, with TRBD1 matching 7 bases. The CDR3 has 15 amino acids. CDR1 MDHEN and CDR2 SYDVKM come from the germline V gene. V trimming: 5 bases; J trimming: 2 bases; junction bases outside the gene matches: 5. CDR3 nucleotide sequence: TGTGCCAGCAGTATAAGACAGGGCAACACCGGGGAGCTGTTTTTT. It is translated as CASSIRQGNTGELFF.

The V gene is TRBV7-2, the J gene TRBJ1-6; maybe TRBD1 (5 bases). V lost 1 base and J 10 bases, leaving 17 bases between the germline ends. Germline assignment: CDR1 SGHTA and CDR2 FQGNSA. CDR3 length equals 16 residues. The CDR3 DNA reads TGTGCCAGCAGCTTAGATCCAGGGCGAAGTGTGTCACCCCTCCACTTT. Encoded protein: CASSLDPGRSVSPLHF.

The CDR3 DNA reads TGTGCCAGCAGCCCAGGGCAGAGCGGGAGCTCCTACGAGCAGTACTTC. Translation gives CASSPGQSGSSYEQYF. The chain couples TRBV9 to TRBJ2-7; 8 nucleotides agree with TRBD2. V lost 4 bases to trimming and J lost 0 bases; unmatched junction nucleotides: 9. Germline-derived CDR1 and CDR2 are SGDLS and YYNGEE. The CDR3 is made up of 16 amino acids. Supplemented by reference TRBV9 and TRBJ2-7, the full variable domain reads DSGVTQTPKHLITATGQRVTLRCSPRSGDLSVYWYQQSLDQGLQFLIQYYNGEERAKGNILERFSAQQFPDLHSELNLSSLELGDSALYFCASSPGQSGSSYEQYFGPGTRLTVT.

The chain joins TRBV10-3 to TRBJ1-5; 7 bases fit TRBD1. This CDR3 comprises 12 residues. Germline CDR1 reads ENHRY; CDR2 reads SYGVKD. With V trimmed by 10 bases and J by 5 bases, 5 bases remained unmatched. The CDR3 DNA is TGTGCCACCAGACAGGGCGATCAGCCCCAGCATTTT. It specifies CATRQGDQPQHF.

The chain uses TRBV6-5 and TRBJ2-7; 8 nucleotides align to TRBD1. Germline V CDR1 and CDR2: MNHEY, SVGAGI. With V trimmed by 9 bases and J by 2 bases, 6 bases remained unmatched. The CDR3 loop spans 13 amino acids. The CDR3 protein is CASPGQETYEQYF. The CDR3 nucleotides are TGTGCCAGTCCGGGACAGGAGACCTACGAGCAGTACTTC.